The 11 T cell receptor beta chains listed next were all sequenced from one sample in a study of blood T cell repertoires in COVID-19 (dated by TCRdb to the early 2020s). Libraries were prepared through the immunoSEQ multiplex PCR assay. What TCRdb holds here is the immuneACCESS table cut down to in-frame rearrangements. Part of the clones is not present; checked against another copy, under half of the missing clones reflect an unresolved V gene, and the others are unexplained. This sample is represented by under 200,000 clones; roughly 88% of them were singletons. The leading ten clones occupy approximately 2.9% of the sample. What was sequenced was peripheral blood. Every receptor here comes from a woman aged 55-70 years with acute or convalescent COVID-19.

CDR3 in DNA: TGTGCCAGCAGCGTTAGGGGCGGGGGACAAGAGACCCAGTACTTC. This gives the protein CASSVRGGGQETQYF. The J gene is TRBJ2-5, the V gene TRBV9, with 7 bases matching TRBD2. Germline V CDR1 and CDR2: SGDLS, YYNGEE. The CDR3 covers 15 residues. Losses at the gene ends were 2 bases for V and 2 bases for J; bases not matched to a gene: 6.

The genes are TRBV7-9 and TRBJ2-5; the match to TRBD1 covers 8 bases. After removal of 5 bases from V and 3 bases from J, the junction contained 5 bases not matched to a gene. CDR1 SEHNR and CDR2 FQNEAQ come from the germline V gene (reference sequence). This CDR3 comprises 14 residues. CDR3 sequence: CASSLGQGEETQYF. In DNA form, the CDR3 reads TGTGCCAGCAGCCTCGGACAGGGTGAAGAGACCCAGTACTTC.

The chain carries TRBV9 and TRBJ1-4, with D hard to call. Germline V gene data show CDR1 as SGDLS and CDR2 as YYNGEE. The CDR3 loop spans 16 amino acids. Trimming removed 0 bases from V and 0 bases from J, with 9 bases in between. DNA of the CDR3: TGTGCCAGCAGCGTAGGGCTCCTTGCAACTAATGAAAAACTGTTTTTT. It translates to CASSVGLLATNEKLFF.

The J gene is TRBJ1-5, the V gene TRBV19; D uncertain. The CDR3 covers 14 residues. Germline-derived CDR1 and CDR2 are LNHDA and SQIVND (reference sequence). The V end was cut by 1 base, the J end by 4 bases, with 8 bases between. For the CDR3, the DNA is TGTGCCAGTAGTATAGGGCAGTTTAATCAGCCCCAGCATTTT. It is translated as CASSIGQFNQPQHF.

This sequence joins TRBV5-6 and TRBJ2-1, with D perhaps TRBD1 (5 bases). Germline V CDR1 and CDR2: SGHDT, YYEEEE. This CDR3 comprises 14 residues. Trimming shortened V by 4 bases and J by 2 bases, and 10 bases separated the two germline ends. CDR3 loop: CASSPRTTYNEQFF. The CDR3 coding sequence is TGTGCCAGCAGCCCGCGGACAACCTACAATGAGCAGTTCTTC.

This clone showed up just a few times. The chain links TRBV19 to TRBJ1-1, with 12 bases aligning to TRBD1. The CDR3 sequence is 18 residues long. The ends lost 7 bases at V and 1 base at J; junction bases unmatched: 13. Germline CDR1 is LNHDA and CDR2 is SQIVND (reference sequence). In DNA form, the CDR3 reads TGTGCCAGTACTATGAGGGACAGGGGGCGAATGTCGAACACTGAAGCTTTCTTT. Translation: CASTMRDRGRMSNTEAFF.

V usage is TRBV14 and J usage is TRBJ2-2, with 7 bases that match TRBD1. Trimming removed 3 bases from V and 0 bases from J; junction bases left unmatched: 1. Germline V CDR1 and CDR2: SGHDN, FVKESK. The CDR3 sequence is 15 residues long. The CDR3: CASSQGQTNTGELFF. Here the CDR3 DNA reads TGTGCCAGCAGCCAGGGACAGACGAACACCGGGGAGCTGTTTTTT. Filled out from reference TRBV14 and TRBJ2-2, the complete variable domain reads EAGVTQFPSHSVIEKGQTVTLRCDPISGHDNLYWYRRVMGKEIKFLLHFVKESKQDESGMPNNRFLAERTGGTYSTLKVQPAELEDSGVYFCASSQGQTNTGELFFGEGSRLTVL.

This sequence joins TRBV13 and TRBJ2-7, with 11 bases matching TRBD2. The length of the CDR3 is 15 residues. The ends lost 3 bases at V and 1 base at J; junction bases unmatched: 2. Germline V gives CDR1 PRHDT, CDR2 FYEKMQ (reference sequence). CDR3 bases: TGTGCCAGCAGCTTGCTAGCGGGGGGTTCCTACGAGCAGTACTTC. It is translated as CASSLLAGGSYEQYF.

The chain uses TRBV3-1 (or the pseudogene TRBV3-2) and TRBJ2-5, with a possible D match to TRBD2 (6 bases). CDR3 size: 14 residues. Between the trimmed V and J ends, which lost 4 bases and 4 bases, there was a span of 13 bases. Germline V gene sequence: CDR1 LGHDT, CDR2 YNNKEL (reference sequence). CDR3 in DNA: TGTGCCAGCAGCCGGGACTGGGGCGGAGAGACCCAGTACTTC. It codes for CASSRDWGGETQYF.

This clone was observed a single time. The chain employs TRBV6-6 and TRBJ1-1, with D possibly TRBD1 on 5 matching bases. Deletions cut 5 bases from V and 8 bases from J, with 15 bases between. The CDR3 sequence is 13 residues long. Germline loops: CDR1 MNHNY, CDR2 SVGAGI (reference sequence). CDR3 sequence reads: CASSLPGLQEAFF. CDR3 bases: TGTGCCAGCAGTCTCCCGGGACTCCAAGAAGCTTTCTTT.

This clone was picked up one time. This chain joins TRBV5-1 and TRBJ2-7, with TRBD2 matching 9 bases. The CDR3 is 17 amino acids. The trim removed 4 bases at V and 0 bases at J, leaving 11 bases unmatched. Germline assignment: CDR1 SGHRS and CDR2 YFSETQ. The CDR3: CASSPAASGVSSYEQYF. In nucleotides, the CDR3 is TGCGCCAGCAGCCCGGCAGCTAGCGGGGTTAGCTCCTACGAGCAGTACTTC.